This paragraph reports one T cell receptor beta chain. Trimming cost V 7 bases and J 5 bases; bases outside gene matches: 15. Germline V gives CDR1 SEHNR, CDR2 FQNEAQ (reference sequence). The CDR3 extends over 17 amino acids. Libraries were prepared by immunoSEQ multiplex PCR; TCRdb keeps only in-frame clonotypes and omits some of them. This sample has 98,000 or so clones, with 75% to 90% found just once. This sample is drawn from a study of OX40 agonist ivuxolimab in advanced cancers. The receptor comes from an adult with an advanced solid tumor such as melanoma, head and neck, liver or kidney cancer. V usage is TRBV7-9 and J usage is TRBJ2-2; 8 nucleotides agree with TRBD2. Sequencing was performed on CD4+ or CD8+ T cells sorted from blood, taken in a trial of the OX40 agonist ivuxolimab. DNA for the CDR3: TGTGCCAGCACCCTACCCAGTAGCGGGAAGGGGACCGGGGAGCTGTTTTTT. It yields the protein CASTLPSSGKGTGELFF. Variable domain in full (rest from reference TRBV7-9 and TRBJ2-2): DTGVSQNPRHKITKRGQNVTFRCDPISEHNRLYWYRQTLGQGPEFLTYFQNEAQLEKSRLLSDRFSAERPKGSFSTLEIQRTEQGDSAMYLCASTLPSSGKGTGELFFGEGSRLTVL.